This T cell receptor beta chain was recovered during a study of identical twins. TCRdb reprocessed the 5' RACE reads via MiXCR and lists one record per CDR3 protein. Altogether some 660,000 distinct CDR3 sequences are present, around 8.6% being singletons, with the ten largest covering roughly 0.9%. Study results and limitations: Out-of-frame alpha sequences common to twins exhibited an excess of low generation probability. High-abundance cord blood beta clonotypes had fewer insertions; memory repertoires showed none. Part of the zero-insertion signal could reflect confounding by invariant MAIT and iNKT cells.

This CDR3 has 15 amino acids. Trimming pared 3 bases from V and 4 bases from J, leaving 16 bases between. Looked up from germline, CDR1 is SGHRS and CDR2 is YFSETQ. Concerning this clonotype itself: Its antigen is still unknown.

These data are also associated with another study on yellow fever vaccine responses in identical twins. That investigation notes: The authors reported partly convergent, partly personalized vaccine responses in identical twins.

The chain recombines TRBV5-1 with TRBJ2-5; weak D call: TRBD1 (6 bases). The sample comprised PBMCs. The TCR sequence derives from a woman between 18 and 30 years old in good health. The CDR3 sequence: CASSSGQGGRETQYF. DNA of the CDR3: TGCGCCAGCAGCTCGGGACAAGGGGGACGAGAGACCCAGTACTTC.